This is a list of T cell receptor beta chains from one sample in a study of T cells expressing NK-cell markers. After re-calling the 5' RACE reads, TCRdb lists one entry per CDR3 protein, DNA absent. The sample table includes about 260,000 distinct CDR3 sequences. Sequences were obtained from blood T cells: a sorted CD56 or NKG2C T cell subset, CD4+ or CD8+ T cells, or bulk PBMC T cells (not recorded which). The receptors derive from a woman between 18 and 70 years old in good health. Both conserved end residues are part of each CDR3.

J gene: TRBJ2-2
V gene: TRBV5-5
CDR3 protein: CASSLTGVITGELFF

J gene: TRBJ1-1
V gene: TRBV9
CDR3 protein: CASSAWGATNTEAFF

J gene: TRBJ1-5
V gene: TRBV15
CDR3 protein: CATSEQDNQPQHF

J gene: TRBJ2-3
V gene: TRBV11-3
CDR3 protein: CASSPTGTSKGTQYF

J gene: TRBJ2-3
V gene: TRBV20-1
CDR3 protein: CSARRGTDTQYF

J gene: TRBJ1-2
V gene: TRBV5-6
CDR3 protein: CASSLGGKANYGYTF

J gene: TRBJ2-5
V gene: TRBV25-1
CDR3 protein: CASSVGKRAYQETQYF

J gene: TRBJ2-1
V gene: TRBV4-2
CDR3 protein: CASSHTTGHGRSVSSYNEQFF

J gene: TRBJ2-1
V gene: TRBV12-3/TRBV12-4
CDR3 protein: CASSFLAGGRNEQFF

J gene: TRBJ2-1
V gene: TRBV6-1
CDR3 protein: CASSEWGTSAYNEQFF

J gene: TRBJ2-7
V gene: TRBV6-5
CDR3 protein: CASSYRLAVPGFEQYF

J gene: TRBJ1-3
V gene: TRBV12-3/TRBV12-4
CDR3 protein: CASRDGGAGGNTIYF

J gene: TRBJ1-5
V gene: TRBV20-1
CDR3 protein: CSARERGLQPQHF

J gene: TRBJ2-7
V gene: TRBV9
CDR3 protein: CASSVTVSYEQYF

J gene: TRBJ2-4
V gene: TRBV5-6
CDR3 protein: CASSLVPSTQLNIQYF

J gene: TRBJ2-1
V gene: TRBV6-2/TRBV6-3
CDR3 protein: CASRGLALYNEQFF

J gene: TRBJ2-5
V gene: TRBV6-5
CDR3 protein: CATSDTQETQYF

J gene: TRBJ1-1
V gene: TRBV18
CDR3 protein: CASSPQGAGLGRGTEAFF

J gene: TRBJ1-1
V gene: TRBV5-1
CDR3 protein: CASSLEGGREAFF

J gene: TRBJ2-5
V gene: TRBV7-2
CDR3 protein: CASRVSVVETQYF

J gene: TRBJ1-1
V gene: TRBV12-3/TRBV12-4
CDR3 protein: CASSPDRGLSGHTEAFF

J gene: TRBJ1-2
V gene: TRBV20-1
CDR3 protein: CSARERGQGARGYTF

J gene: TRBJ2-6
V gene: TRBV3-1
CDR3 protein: CASSPGYGANVLTF

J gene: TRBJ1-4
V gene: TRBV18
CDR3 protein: CASAGTGISNEKLFF

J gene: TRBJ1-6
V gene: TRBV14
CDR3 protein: CASSPGQGIYNSPLHF

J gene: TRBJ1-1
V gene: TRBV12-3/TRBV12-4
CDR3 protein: CASSFPGNTEAFF

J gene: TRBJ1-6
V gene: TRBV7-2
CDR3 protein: CASSPRQGGSPLHF

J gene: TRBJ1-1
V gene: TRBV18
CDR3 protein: CASSPTPNTEAFF

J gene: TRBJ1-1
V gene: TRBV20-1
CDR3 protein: CSARPRTVSTLEAFF

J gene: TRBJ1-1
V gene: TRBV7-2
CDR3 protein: CASSLESDGGTEAFF

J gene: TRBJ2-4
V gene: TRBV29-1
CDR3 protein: CSVEGGSGSPIQYF

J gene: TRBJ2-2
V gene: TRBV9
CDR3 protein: CASTTQPYAGELFF

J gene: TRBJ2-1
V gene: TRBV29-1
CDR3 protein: CSRSGAAYNEQFF

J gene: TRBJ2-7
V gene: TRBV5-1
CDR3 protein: CASKTRTGSSYEQYF

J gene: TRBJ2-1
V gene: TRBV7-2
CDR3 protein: CASTLAPRTYNEQFF

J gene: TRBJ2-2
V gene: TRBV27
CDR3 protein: CASSSPSRAGELFF

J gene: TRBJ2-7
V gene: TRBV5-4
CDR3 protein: CASSTSGRAPYEQYF

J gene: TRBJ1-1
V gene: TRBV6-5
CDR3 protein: CASSYGGGVTEAFF

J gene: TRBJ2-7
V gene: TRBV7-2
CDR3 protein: CASSFRTGSYEQYF

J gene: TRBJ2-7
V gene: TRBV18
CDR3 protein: CASSPTEGLSYEQYF

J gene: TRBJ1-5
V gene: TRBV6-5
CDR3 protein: CASSFSGRNNQPQHF

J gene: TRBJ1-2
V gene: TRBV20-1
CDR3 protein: CSARDLGGRLYGYTF

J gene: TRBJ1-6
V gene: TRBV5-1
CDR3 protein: CASSLEGPNSPLHF

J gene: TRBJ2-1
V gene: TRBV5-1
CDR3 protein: CASTVTGSANEQFF

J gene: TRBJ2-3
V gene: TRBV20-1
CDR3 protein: CSASTAVTDTQYF

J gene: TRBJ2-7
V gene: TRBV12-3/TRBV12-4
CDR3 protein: CASSFGLAAYEQYF

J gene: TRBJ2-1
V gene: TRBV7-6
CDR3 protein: CASSFPAGPNNEQFF

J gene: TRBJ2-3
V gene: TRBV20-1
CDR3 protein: CSARNAGASGDTQYF

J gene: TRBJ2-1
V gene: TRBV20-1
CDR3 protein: CSARVSSVPYNEQFF

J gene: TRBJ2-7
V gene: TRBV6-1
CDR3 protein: CATWTSGTYEQYF

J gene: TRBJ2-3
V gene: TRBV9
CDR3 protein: CASSDRVRDTQYF

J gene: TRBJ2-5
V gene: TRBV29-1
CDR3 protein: CSVSEARSMETQYF

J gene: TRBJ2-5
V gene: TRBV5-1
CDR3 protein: CASSLTSETQYF

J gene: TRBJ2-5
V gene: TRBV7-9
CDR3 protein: CASSHPGLRETQYF

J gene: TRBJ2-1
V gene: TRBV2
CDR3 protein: CASSVKTANEQFF

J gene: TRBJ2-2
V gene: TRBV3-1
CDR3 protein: CASSRRNGELFF

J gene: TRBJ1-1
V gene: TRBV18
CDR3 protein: CASSPQSLNTEAFF